The rows below give T cell receptor beta chains drawn from one sample of a study of monozygotic twins with inflammatory bowel disease. TCRdb reprocessed the 5' RACE reads; each CDR3 protein has one entry and no DNA is given. Across under 150,000 distinct CDR3 sequences, the top ten clones capture 2% to 3% of the sample. Sequencing was done on a sample of blood. The receptors shown here come from a human donor with ulcerative colitis or Crohn's disease, or a healthy co-twin of an affected twin (not recorded which). Both conserved end residues are part of each CDR3.

j_call: TRBJ2-7
v_call: TRBV25-1
cdr3_aa: CASTGGLSYEQYF

j_call: TRBJ1-3
v_call: TRBV12-3/TRBV12-4
cdr3_aa: CASRPTINIGNTIYF

j_call: TRBJ1-5
v_call: TRBV7-2
cdr3_aa: CASSLQGRSNQPQHF

j_call: TRBJ2-7
v_call: TRBV11-2
cdr3_aa: CASSPWTGFTYEQYF

j_call: TRBJ1-4
v_call: TRBV6-5
cdr3_aa: CASSYQGGGKLFF

j_call: TRBJ2-1
v_call: TRBV29-1
cdr3_aa: CSVRQGAANEQFF

j_call: TRBJ2-5
v_call: TRBV7-2
cdr3_aa: CASSSEGRDWETQYF

j_call: TRBJ1-5
v_call: TRBV20-1
cdr3_aa: CSAPKSQGGQPQHF

j_call: TRBJ1-2
v_call: TRBV5-1
cdr3_aa: CASSLDTANYGYTF

j_call: TRBJ2-5
v_call: TRBV20-1
cdr3_aa: CSASRQPQETQYF

j_call: TRBJ2-3
v_call: TRBV20-1
cdr3_aa: CSVIFRSEGSTDTQYF